This TCR beta chain was obtained from a study of T cells in Graves' hyperthyroidism and ophthalmopathy. CDR3 length equals 16 residues. CDR1 is MGHDK, CDR2 SYGVNS, per germline. Trimming took off 5 bases at V and 0 bases at J, with 17 bases between the two ends. What was amplified from RNA transcripts were TCR beta CDR3 regions. Initially, a first-round RT-PCR of the TCR CDR3 employed the HTBI primer set. TCRdb ran MiXCR on the multiplex PCR reads and lists one entry per CDR3 protein. The sample includes around 720,000 distinct CDR3 sequences, around a third of them seen just once. The specimen sequenced was blood. The receptor's source is a woman aged 40 to 55 with Graves' hyperthyroidism. The chain joins TRBV25-1 to TRBJ2-7; D might be TRBD2 (7 bases). CDR3 sequence: CASSLGGGRSSYEQYF. The CDR3 DNA is TGTGCCAGCAGTTTGGGAGGGGGGAGGAGCTCCTACGAGCAGTACTTC.